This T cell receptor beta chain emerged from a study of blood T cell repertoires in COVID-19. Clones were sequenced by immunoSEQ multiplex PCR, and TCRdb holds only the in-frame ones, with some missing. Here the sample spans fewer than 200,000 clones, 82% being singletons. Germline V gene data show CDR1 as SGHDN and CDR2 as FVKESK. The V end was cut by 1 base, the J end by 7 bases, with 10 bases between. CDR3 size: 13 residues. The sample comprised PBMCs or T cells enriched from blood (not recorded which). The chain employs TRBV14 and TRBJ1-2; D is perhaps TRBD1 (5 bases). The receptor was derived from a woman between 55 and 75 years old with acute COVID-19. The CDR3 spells CASSQGRGFGYTF. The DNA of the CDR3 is TGTGCCAGCAGCCAAGGTCGGGGGTTTGGCTACACCTTC.